This TCR beta chain comes out of a study of PD-1 blockade in mismatch repair-deficient tumors. The CDR3 runs 17 residues. J gave up 1 base and V 3 bases, and 12 bases lay outside the gene matches. Per germline, CDR1 SGHRS and CDR2 YFSETQ. TCR sequencing covered a few patients who responded to pembrolizumab. Libraries were prepared by immunoSEQ multiplex PCR; TCRdb keeps only in-frame clonotypes and omits some of them. Of tens of thousands of clones listed, approximately 86% are singletons. This chain links TRBV5-1 with TRBJ1-2, with 7 bases identical to TRBD1. Sequencing was performed on peripheral blood, taken 12 weeks after starting pembrolizumab. The TCR comes from an adult with mismatch repair-deficient cancer. The CDR3 here is CASSSSNPGQVNYGYTF. The CDR3, as DNA: TGCGCCAGCAGCTCTTCGAACCCAGGACAGGTTAACTATGGCTACACCTTC.